This passage covers 9 T cell receptor beta chains from one sample sequenced in a study of OX40 agonist ivuxolimab in advanced cancers. Using immunoSEQ multiplex PCR, the repertoire was profiled, and TCRdb retains in-frame clones only, with some absent. The table includes 60,000 to 65,000 clones, about 86% detected once. Sample: CD4+ or CD8+ T cells sorted from blood, taken in a trial of the OX40 agonist ivuxolimab. Source of these receptors: an adult with an advanced solid tumor such as melanoma, head and neck, liver or kidney cancer.

CDR3: CASSTGTEMNTEAFF. Here the CDR3 DNA reads TGTGCCAGCAGTACCGGGACAGAGATGAACACTGAAGCTTTCTTT. This rearrangement joins TRBV6-6 to TRBJ1-1; 7 bases are shared with TRBD1. J gave up 0 bases and V 5 bases, and 6 bases lay outside the gene matches. Germline V gene lookup returns CDR1 MNHNY and CDR2 SVGAGI (reference sequence). CDR3 size: 15 residues.

The genes are TRBV7-3 and TRBJ2-1; D remains unclear. Germline loops: CDR1 SGHTA, CDR2 FQGTGA. The length of the CDR3 is 17 residues. With 0 bases removed from V and 0 bases from J, the gap between germline ends came to 12 bases. The CDR3 bases are TGTGCCAGCAGCTTAACCGGTTCTCCCAGCTCCTACAATGAGCAGTTCTTC. It yields the protein CASSLTGSPSSYNEQFF.

CDR3 DNA sequence: TGTGCCAGCAGTTACTATGGACAGGGGGTTCGGGAGCAGTACTTC. It codes for CASSYYGQGVREQYF. This sequence joins TRBV6-6 and TRBJ2-7, with 10 nucleotides matching TRBD1. The J segment lost 7 bases and the V segment lost 1 base, leaving 7 bases of the junction unmatched. Per the germline V gene, CDR1 is MNHNY and CDR2 is SVGAGI (reference sequence). This CDR3 region has 15 residues.

The V and J genes are TRBV11-2 and TRBJ2-1, with 8 bases lining up with TRBD2. The CDR3 is 16 amino acids. The V and J ends lost 5 bases and 3 bases, in that order; junction bases with no gene match: 9. CDR1 and CDR2 (germline): SGHAT, FQNNGV. In nucleotides, the CDR3 is TGTGCCAGCAGCCGTTGGGCGGGAGGCAACTACAATGAGCAGTTCTTC. Protein: CASSRWAGGNYNEQFF.

This clone came up once. The chain carries TRBV28 and TRBJ1-3, with a possible D match to TRBD1 (5 bases). Trimming took 5 bases from V and 4 from J, leaving 18 bases between them. There are 16 residues in the CDR3. Looked up from germline, CDR1 is MDHEN and CDR2 is SYDVKM. In nucleotides, the CDR3 is TGTGCCAGCAGTCTGGAGAGGGGTCCAGACGGAAACACCATATATTTT. Translation gives CASSLERGPDGNTIYF.

This clone appeared a few times. CDR3 DNA sequence: TGTGCCAGCTCACCGGGACAGGGGTATGAGCAGTTCTTC. This sequence encodes CASSPGQGYEQFF. The chain carries TRBV18 and TRBJ2-1, with 10 bases lining up with TRBD1. V shed 3 bases, J shed 8 bases, and the junction held 1 base outside the gene matches. Germline-derived CDR1 and CDR2 are KGHSH and LQKENI. The CDR3 runs to 13 residues. Filled out from reference TRBV18 and TRBJ2-1, the complete variable domain reads NAGVMQNPRHLVRRRGQEARLRCSPMKGHSHVYWYRQLPEEGLKFMVYLQKENIIDESGMPKERFSAEFPKEGPSILRIQQVVRGDSAAYFCASSPGQGYEQFFGPGTRLTVL.

There are a few counts of this clone. The genes are TRBV18 and TRBJ1-1; D may be TRBD1 (5 bases). The V gene's germline CDR1 is KGHSH and CDR2 LQKENI. This CDR3 comprises 15 residues. The V and J ends lost 5 bases and 3 bases respectively, with 16 bases between them. CDR3 loop: CASSSRAGGDTEAFF. The CDR3 nucleotides read TGTGCCAGCTCATCGAGAGCTGGGGGAGACACTGAAGCTTTCTTT.

V usage is TRBV6-1 and J usage is TRBJ1-5; D call uncertain. The V end lost 0 bases, the J end lost 9 bases, and 9 bases lay between the germline ends. The CDR3 contains 13 residues. Germline CDR1 and CDR2: MNHNS and SASEGT. CDR3 region: CASSEALRGPQHF. In nucleotides, the CDR3 is TGTGCCAGCAGTGAAGCACTACGGGGGCCCCAGCATTTT.

The V and J genes are TRBV2 and TRBJ1-2; possible D gene TRBD1, 6 bases. Germline CDR1 and CDR2: SNHLY and FYNNEI. Trimming took off 8 bases at V and 3 bases at J, with 16 bases between the two ends. The CDR3 runs to 14 residues. CDR3 in DNA: TGTGCCAGCGGCGGGCGGGACAACTACTATGGCTACACCTTC. Encoded protein: CASGGRDNYYGYTF. Full variable domain (remainder filled in from reference TRBV2 and TRBJ1-2): EPEVTQTPSHQVTQMGQEVILRCVPISNHLYFYWYRQILGQKVEFLVSFYNNEISEKSEIFDDQFSVERPDGSNFTLKIRSTKLEDSAMYFCASGGRDNYYGYTFGSGTRLTVV.